The TCR beta chain described here comes from a study of CD8+ T cells in alopecia areata. Extracted RNA was reverse transcribed into cDNA, the sequencing template. Using immunoSEQ multiplex PCR, the repertoire was profiled, and TCRdb retains in-frame clones only, with some absent. The data hold about 150,000 clones, with roughly 62% observed a single time. Germline V CDR1 and CDR2: SQVTM, ANQGSEA. V was clipped by 6 bases and J by 5 bases, with 10 bases between them. The CDR3 extends over 11 amino acids. Comment on this clone: The same CDR3 arises from other DNA sequences in this sample as well.

Source: CD4+ T cells sorted from blood, taken at week 0. The chain joins TRBV29-1 to TRBJ1-2; weak D call: TRBD1 (6 bases). This clonotype was sampled from a human donor with alopecia areata. The CDR3 reads CSVGTGYGYTF. The CDR3 DNA sequence: TGCAGCGTCGGTACAGGGTATGGCTACACCTTC.